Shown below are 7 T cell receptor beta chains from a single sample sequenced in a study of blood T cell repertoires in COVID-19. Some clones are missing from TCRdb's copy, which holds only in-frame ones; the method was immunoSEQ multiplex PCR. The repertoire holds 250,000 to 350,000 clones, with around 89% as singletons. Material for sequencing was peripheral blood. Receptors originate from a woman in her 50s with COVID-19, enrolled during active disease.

The CDR3 here is CASSQGALNTEAFF. CDR3 sequence (DNA): TGCGCCAGCAGCCAAGGAGCTTTGAACACTGAAGCTTTCTTT. The chain employs TRBV4-3 and TRBJ1-1; D is uncertain. The CDR3 covers 14 residues. Trimming cost V 1 base and J 0 bases, with 6 bases left between them. The germline gives CDR1 LGHNA, CDR2 YSLEER.

The CDR3 protein is CASSLTGNYNTEAFF. In DNA, the CDR3 is TGTGCCAGCAGCTTAACAGGGAACTACAACACTGAAGCTTTCTTT. This chain joins TRBV11-2 and TRBJ1-1; D may be TRBD1 (6 bases). Trimming took 2 bases from V and 2 from J, leaving 12 bases between them. The germline CDR1 and CDR2 sequences are SGHAT and FQNNGV. The CDR3 extends over 15 amino acids.

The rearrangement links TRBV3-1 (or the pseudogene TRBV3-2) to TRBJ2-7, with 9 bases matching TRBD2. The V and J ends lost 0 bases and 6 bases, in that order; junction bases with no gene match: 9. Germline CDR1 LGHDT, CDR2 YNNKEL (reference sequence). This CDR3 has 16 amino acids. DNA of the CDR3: TGTGCCAGCAGCCAAGATAGCGGGAGCGGATCCGTCGAGCAGTACTTC. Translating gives CASSQDSGSGSVEQYF.

Written as DNA, the CDR3 is TGTGCCAGTAGTATAACGGCAGGGGAGAGGCATTCACCCCTCCACTTT. The encoded protein is CASSITAGERHSPLHF. The rearrangement uses TRBV19 and TRBJ1-6; possibly TRBD1 for D (6 bases). CDR3 length: 16 amino acids. The V gene lost 2 bases and the J gene lost 8 bases, with 16 bases spanning the gap. Germline CDR1 and CDR2: LNHDA and SQIVND (reference sequence).

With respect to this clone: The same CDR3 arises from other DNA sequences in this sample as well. This chain's CDR3 is CASSQVAGSSGNTIYF. CDR3 coding DNA: TGTGCCAGCAGCCAAGTGGCGGGGAGCTCTGGAAACACCATATATTTT. V and J are TRBV3-1 (or the pseudogene TRBV3-2) and TRBJ1-3, with D unresolved. The V end lost 1 base, the J end lost 0 bases, and 10 bases lay between the germline ends. The germline V gene encodes CDR1 LGHDT and CDR2 YNNKEL (reference sequence). There are 16 residues in the CDR3.

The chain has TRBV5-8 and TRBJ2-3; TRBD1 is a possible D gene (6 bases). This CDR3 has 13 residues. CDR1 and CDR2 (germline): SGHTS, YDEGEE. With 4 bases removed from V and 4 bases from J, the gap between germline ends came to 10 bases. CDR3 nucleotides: TGTGCCAGCAGCCCAGGGGAAGCAGATACGCAGTATTTT. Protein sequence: CASSPGEADTQYF.

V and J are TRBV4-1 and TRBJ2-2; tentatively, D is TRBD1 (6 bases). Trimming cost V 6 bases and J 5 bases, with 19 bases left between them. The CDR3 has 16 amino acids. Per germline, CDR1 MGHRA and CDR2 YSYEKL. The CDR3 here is CASRPRPGHLTGELFF. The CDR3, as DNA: TGCGCCAGCAGGCCGAGACCGGGACACTTAACCGGGGAGCTGTTTTTT.